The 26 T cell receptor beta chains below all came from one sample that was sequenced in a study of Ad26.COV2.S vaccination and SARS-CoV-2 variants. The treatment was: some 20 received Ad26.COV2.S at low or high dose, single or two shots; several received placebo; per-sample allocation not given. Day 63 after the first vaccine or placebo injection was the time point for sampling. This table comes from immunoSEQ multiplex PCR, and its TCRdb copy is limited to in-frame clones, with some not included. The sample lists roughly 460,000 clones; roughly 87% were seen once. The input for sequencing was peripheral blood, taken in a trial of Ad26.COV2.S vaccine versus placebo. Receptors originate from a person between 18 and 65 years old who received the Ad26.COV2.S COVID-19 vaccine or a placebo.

The CDR3 DNA sequence: TGTGCCAGCTCCCCGAGAGGGCCAGGGGCAATCGACGAGCAGTACTTC. As protein: CASSPRGPGAIDEQYF. This chain joins TRBV18 and TRBJ2-7; D perhaps matches TRBD1 (6 bases). The CDR3 is 16 residues long. The germline V and J ends were trimmed by 6 bases and 5 bases, with 23 bases remaining between them. Germline assignment: CDR1 KGHSH and CDR2 LQKENI. The variable domain in full, completed from reference TRBV18 and TRBJ2-7, reads NAGVMQNPRHLVRRRGQEARLRCSPMKGHSHVYWYRQLPEEGLKFMVYLQKENIIDESGMPKERFSAEFPKEGPSILRIQQVVRGDSAAYFCASSPRGPGAIDEQYFGPGTRLTVT.

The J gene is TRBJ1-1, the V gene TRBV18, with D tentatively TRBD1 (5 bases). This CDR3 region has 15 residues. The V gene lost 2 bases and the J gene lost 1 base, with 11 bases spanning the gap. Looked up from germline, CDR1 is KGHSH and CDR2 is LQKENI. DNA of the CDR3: TGTGCCAGCTCACCATTCCGGGACGGGAACACTGAAGCTTTCTTT. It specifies CASSPFRDGNTEAFF.

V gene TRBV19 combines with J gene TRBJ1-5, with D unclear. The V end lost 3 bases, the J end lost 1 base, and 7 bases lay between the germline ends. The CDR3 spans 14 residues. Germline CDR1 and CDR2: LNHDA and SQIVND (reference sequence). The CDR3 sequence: CASSISLSNQPQHF. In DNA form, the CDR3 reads TGTGCCAGTAGTATTTCCCTGAGCAATCAGCCCCAGCATTTT.

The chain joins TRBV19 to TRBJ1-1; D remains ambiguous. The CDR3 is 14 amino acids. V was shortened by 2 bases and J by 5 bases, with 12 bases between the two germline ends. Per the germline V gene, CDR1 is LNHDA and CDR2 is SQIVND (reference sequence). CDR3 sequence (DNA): TGTGCCAGTAGTATACGCGCGCTGGGAACTGAAGCTTTCTTT. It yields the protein CASSIRALGTEAFF.

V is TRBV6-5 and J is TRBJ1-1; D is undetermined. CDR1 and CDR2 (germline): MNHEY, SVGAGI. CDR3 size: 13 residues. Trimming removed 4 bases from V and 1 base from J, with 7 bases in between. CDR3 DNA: TGTGCCAGCAGTTTAAGACAGAACACTGAAGCTTTCTTT. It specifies CASSLRQNTEAFF.

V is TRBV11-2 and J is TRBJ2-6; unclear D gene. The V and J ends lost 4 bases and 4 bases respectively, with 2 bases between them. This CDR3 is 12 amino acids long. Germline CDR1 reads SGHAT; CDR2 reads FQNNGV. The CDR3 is CASSWGANVLTF. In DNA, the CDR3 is TGTGCCAGCAGCTGGGGGGCCAACGTCCTGACTTTC. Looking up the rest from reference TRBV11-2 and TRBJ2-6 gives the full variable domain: EAGVAQSPRYKIIEKRQSVAFWCNPISGHATLYWYQQILGQGPKLLIQFQNNGVVDDSQLPKDRFSAERLKGVDSTLKIQPAKLEDSAVYLCASSWGANVLTFGAGSRLTVL.

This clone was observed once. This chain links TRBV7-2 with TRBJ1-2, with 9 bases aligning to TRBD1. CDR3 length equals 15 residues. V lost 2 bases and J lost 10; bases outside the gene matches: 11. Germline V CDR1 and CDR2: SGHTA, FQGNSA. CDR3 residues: CASSLTPGQGKDYTF. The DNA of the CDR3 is TGTGCCAGCAGCTTAACCCCGGGACAGGGAAAAGACTACACCTTC. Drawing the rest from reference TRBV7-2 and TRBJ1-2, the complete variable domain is GAGVSQSPSNKVTEKGKDVELRCDPISGHTALYWYRQSLGQGLEFLIYFQGNSAPDKSGLPSDRFSAERTGGSVSTLTIQRTQQEDSAVYLCASSLTPGQGKDYTFGSGTRLTVV.

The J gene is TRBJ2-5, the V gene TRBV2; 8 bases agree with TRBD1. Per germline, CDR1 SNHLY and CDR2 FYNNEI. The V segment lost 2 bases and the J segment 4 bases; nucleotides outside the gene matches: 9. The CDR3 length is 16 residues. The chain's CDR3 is CASSEPSGTGIETQYF. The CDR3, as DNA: TGTGCCAGCAGTGAACCATCGGGGACAGGAATAGAGACCCAGTACTTC. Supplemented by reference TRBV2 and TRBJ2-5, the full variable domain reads EPEVTQTPSHQVTQMGQEVILRCVPISNHLYFYWYRQILGQKVEFLVSFYNNEISEKSEIFDDQFSVERPDGSNFTLKIRSTKLEDSAMYFCASSEPSGTGIETQYFGPGTRLLVL.

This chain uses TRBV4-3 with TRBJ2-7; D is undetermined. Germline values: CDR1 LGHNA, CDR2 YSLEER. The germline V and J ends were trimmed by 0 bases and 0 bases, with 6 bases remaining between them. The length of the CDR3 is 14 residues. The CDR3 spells CASSQDSYSYEQYF. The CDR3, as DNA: TGCGCCAGCAGCCAAGACTCTTACTCCTACGAGCAGTACTTC.

The CDR3 reads CASSLGRGQGAGNTIYF. CDR3 nucleotide sequence: TGTGCCAGCAGCTTAGGGAGGGGACAGGGGGCCGGAAACACCATATATTTT. The chain links TRBV7-9 to TRBJ1-3, with 12 bases fitting TRBD1. V lost 1 base, J lost 4 bases, and 5 bases stayed unmatched. In germline, CDR1 is SEHNR, CDR2 FQNEAQ (reference sequence). The CDR3 contains 17 residues.

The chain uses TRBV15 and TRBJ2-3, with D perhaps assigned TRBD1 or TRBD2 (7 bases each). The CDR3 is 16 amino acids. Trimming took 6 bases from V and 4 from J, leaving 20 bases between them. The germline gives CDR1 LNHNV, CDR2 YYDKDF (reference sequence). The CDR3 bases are TGTGCCACCAGACAGGGGTTCGGCGGGAGCGCAGATACGCAGTATTTT. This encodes CATRQGFGGSADTQYF.

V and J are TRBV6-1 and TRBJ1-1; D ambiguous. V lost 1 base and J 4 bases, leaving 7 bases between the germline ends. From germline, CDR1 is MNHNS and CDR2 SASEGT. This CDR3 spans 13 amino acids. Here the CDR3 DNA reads TGTGCCAGCAGTGAAGGGTTCCGCACTGAAGCTTTCTTT. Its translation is CASSEGFRTEAFF.

The CDR3 DNA reads TGCGCCAGCAGCGTCGACCTCACAGATACGCAGTATTTT. Its protein product is CASSVDLTDTQYF. The chain couples TRBV5-1 to TRBJ2-3; D call uncertain. Germline loops: CDR1 SGHRS, CDR2 YFSETQ. V lost 4 bases and J lost 2, with 8 bases in between. The CDR3 totals 13 residues.

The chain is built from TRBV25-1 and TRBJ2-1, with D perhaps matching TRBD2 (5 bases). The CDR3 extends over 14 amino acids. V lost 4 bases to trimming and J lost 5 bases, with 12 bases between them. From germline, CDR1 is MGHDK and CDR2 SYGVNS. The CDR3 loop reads CASSGSTRNNEQFF. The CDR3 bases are TGTGCCAGCAGTGGGTCAACTAGAAACAATGAGCAGTTCTTC.

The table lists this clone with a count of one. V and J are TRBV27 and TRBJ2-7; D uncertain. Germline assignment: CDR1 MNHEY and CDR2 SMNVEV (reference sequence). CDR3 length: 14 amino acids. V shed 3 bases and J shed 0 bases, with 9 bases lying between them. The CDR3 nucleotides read TGTGCCAGCAGTTTTGGTCAGAGCTCCTACGAGCAGTACTTC. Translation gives CASSFGQSSYEQYF.

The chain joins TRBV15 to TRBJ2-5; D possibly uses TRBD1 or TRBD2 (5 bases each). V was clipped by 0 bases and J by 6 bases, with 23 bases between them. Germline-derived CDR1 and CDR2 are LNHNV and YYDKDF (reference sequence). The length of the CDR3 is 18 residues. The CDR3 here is CATSREGVSAGSWKTQYF. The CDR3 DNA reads TGTGCCACCAGCAGAGAGGGGGTTTCGGCAGGCTCGTGGAAGACCCAGTACTTC.

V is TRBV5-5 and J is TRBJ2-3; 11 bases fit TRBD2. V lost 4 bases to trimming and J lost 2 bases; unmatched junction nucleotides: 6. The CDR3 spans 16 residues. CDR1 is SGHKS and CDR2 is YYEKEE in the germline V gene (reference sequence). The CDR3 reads CASSPGTSGTTDTQYF. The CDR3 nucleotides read TGTGCCAGCAGCCCGGGGACTAGCGGAACCACAGATACGCAGTATTTT.

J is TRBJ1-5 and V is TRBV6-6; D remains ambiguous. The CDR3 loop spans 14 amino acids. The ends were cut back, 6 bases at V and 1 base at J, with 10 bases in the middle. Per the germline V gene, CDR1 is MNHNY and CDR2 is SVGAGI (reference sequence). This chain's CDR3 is CASSQDRSNQPQHF. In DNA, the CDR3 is TGTGCCAGCAGCCAGGACCGAAGCAATCAGCCCCAGCATTTT.

CDR3 sequence (DNA): TGTGCCAGCAGCCAAGGGTTTGGGTCGACCGAGCAGTACTTC. Translation gives CASSQGFGSTEQYF. The chain uses TRBV3-1 (or the pseudogene TRBV3-2) and TRBJ2-7, with D hard to call. V gave up 1 base and J gave up 6 bases, with 13 bases separating them. This CDR3 spans 14 amino acids. CDR1 and CDR2 from the germline V gene are LGHDT and YNNKEL (reference sequence).

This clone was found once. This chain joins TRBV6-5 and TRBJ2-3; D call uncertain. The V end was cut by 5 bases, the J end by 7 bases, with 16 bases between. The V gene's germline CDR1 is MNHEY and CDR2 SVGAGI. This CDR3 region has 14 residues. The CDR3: CASSQNNYGHTQYF. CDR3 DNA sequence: TGTGCCAGCAGTCAGAACAACTACGGGCATACGCAGTATTTT.

The CDR3 DNA reads as TGTGCCAGCAGTTACTACGGGGAGCTGTTTTTT. This gives the protein CASSYYGELFF. The chain has TRBV6-5 and TRBJ2-2; D call uncertain. V lost 1 base and J 7 bases, leaving 1 base between the germline ends. The CDR3 is 11 amino acids. The V gene's germline CDR1 is MNHEY and CDR2 SVGAGI.

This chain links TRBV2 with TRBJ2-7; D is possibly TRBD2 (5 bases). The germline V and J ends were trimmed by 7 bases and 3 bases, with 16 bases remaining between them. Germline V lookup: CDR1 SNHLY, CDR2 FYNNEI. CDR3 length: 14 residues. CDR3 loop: CASTLPGEYYEQYF. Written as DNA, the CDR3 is TGTGCCAGCACTTTACCCGGGGAATACTACGAGCAGTACTTC.

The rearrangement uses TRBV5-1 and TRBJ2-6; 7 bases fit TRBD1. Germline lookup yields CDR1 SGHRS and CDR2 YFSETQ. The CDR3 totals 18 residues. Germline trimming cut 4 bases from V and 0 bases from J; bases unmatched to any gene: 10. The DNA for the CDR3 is TGCGCCAGCAGCATACGGACAGGATCCAGCTCTGGGGCCAACGTCCTGACTTTC. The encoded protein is CASSIRTGSSSGANVLTF.

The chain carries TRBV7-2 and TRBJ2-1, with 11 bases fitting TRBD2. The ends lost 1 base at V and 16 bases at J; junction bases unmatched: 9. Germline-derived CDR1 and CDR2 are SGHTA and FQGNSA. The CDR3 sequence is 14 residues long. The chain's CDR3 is CASSLDYSGRALFF. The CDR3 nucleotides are TGTGCCAGCAGCTTAGATTATAGCGGGAGGGCCCTATTCTTC. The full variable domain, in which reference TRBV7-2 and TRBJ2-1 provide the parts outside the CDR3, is GAGVSQSPSNKVTEKGKDVELRCDPISGHTALYWYRQSLGQGLEFLIYFQGNSAPDKSGLPSDRFSAERTGGSVSTLTIQRTQQEDSAVYLCASSLDYSGRALFFGPGTRLTVL.

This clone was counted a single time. CDR3 loop: CASSQGQGIYEQYF. The CDR3, as DNA: TGCGCCAGCAGCCAAGGACAGGGCATCTACGAGCAGTACTTC. The rearrangement uses TRBV4-1 and TRBJ2-7, with 7 bases that match TRBD1. Trimming at V came to 1 base and at J to 3 bases, leaving 3 bases not matched to a gene. The CDR3 is 14 amino acids. CDR1 is MGHRA and CDR2 is YSYEKL in the germline V gene.

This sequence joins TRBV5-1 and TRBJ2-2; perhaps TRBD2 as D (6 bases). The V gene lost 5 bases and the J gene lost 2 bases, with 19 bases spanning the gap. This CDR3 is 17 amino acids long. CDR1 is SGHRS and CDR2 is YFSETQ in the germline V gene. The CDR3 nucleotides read TGCGCCAGCAGAGGAAACCCGGGACTTAGTAACACCGGGGAGCTGTTTTTT. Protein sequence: CASRGNPGLSNTGELFF.